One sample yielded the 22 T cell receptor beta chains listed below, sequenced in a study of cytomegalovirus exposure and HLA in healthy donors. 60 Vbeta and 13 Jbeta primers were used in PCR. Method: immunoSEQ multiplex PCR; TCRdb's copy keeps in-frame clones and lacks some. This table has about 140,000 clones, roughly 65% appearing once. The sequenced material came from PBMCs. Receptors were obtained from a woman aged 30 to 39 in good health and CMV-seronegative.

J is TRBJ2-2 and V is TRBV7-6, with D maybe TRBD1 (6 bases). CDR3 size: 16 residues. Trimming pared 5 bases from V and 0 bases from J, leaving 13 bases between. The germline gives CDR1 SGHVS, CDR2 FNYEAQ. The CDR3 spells CASSRGQTANTGELFF. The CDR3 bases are TGTGCCAGCAGCCGCGGACAGACTGCGAACACCGGGGAGCTGTTTTTT.

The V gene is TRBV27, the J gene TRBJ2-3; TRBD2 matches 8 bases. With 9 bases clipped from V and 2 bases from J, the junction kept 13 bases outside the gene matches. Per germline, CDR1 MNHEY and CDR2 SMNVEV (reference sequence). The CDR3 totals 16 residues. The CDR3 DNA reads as TGTGCCAGGCCGGGCCGCGGCGGGAGGTTCACAGATACGCAGTATTTT. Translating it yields CARPGRGGRFTDTQYF.

CDR3 DNA: TGTGCCAGCTCACCTACCGGGCGGGACGGCGAGCAGTACGTC. Translation gives CASSPTGRDGEQYV. The chain links TRBV18 to TRBJ2-7, with D tentatively TRBD2 (6 bases). Germline values: CDR1 KGHSH, CDR2 LQKENI. The CDR3 is 14 amino acids. The ends were cut back, 3 bases at V and 6 bases at J, with 15 bases in the middle.

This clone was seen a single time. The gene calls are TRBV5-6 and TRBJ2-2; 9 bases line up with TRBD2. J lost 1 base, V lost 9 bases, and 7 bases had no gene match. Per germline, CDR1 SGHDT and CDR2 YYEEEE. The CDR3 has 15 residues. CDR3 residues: CATRLAAQNTGELFF. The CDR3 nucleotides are TGTGCCACCCGACTAGCGGCCCAGAACACCGGGGAGCTGTTTTTT.

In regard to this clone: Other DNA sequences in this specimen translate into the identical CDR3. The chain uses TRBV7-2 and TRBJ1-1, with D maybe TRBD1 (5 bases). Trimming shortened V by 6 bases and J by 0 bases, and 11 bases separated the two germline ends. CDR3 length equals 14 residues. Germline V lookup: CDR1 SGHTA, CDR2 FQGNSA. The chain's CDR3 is CASSLGHLNTEAFF. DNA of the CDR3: TGTGCCAGCAGTCTAGGACATTTGAACACTGAAGCTTTCTTT.

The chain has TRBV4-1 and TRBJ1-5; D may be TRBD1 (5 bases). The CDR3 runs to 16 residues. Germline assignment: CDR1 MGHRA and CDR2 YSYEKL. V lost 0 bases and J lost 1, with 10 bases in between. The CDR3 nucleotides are TGCGCCAGCAGCCAAGACGGGGGGGAAAGCAATCAGCCCCAGCATTTT. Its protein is CASSQDGGESNQPQHF.

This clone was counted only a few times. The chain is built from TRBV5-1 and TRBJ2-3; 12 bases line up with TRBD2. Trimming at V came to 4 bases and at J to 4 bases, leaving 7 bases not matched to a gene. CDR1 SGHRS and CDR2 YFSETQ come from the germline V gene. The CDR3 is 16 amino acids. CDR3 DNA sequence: TGCGCCAGCAGCGTTGGACTAGCGGGGAGGTCAGATACGCAGTATTTT. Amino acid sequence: CASSVGLAGRSDTQYF.

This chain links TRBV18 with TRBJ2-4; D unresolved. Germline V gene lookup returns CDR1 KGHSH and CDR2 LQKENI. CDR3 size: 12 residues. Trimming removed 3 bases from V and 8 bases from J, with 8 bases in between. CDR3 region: CASSPGRDIQYF. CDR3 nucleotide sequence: TGTGCCAGCTCACCCGGTAGAGACATTCAGTACTTC.

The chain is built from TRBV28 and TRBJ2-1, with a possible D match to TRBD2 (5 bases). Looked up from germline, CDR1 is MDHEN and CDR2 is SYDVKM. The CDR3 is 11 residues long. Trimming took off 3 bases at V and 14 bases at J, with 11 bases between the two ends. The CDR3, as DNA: TGTGCCAGCAGTTTTGGGCCTAGCAAGTTCTTC. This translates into CASSFGPSKFF.

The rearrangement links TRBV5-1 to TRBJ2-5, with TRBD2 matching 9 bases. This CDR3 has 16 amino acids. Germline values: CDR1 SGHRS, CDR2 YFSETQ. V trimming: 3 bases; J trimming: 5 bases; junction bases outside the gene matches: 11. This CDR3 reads CASSSFSGSNEETQYF. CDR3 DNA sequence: TGCGCCAGCAGCTCCTTTAGCGGGAGTAATGAGGAGACCCAGTACTTC.

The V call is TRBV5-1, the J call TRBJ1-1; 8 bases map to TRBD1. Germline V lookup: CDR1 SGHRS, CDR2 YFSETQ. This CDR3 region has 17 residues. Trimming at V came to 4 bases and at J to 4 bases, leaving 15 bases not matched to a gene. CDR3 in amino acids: CASSRALAGGIGTEAFF. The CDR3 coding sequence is TGCGCCAGCAGCCGGGCACTGGCAGGGGGCATTGGCACTGAAGCTTTCTTT.

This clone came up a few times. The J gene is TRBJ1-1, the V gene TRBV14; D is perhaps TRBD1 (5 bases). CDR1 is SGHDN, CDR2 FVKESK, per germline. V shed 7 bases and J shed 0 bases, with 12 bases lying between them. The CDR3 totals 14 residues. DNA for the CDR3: TGTGCCAGCAAAAGACAGCTCATGAACACTGAAGCTTTCTTT. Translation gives CASKRQLMNTEAFF.

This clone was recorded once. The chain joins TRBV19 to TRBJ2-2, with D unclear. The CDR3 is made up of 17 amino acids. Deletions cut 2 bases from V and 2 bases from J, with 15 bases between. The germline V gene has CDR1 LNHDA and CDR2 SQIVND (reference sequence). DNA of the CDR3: TGTGCCAGTAGTATACCCGGGTACGGCGGTAACACCGGGGAGCTGTTTTTT. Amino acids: CASSIPGYGGNTGELFF.

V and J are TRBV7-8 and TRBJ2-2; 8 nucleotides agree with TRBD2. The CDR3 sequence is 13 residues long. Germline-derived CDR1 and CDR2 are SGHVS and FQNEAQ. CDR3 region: CARGGPNTGELFF. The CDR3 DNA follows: TGTGCTCGGGGGGGCCCGAACACCGGGGAGCTGTTTTTT.

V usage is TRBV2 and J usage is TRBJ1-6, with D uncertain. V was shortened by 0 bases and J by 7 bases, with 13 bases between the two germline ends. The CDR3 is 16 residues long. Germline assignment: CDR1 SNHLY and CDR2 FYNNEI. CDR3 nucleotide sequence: TGTGCCAGCAGTGAAGCGCGGGCAGAGTCCAATTCACCCCTCCACTTT. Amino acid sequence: CASSEARAESNSPLHF.

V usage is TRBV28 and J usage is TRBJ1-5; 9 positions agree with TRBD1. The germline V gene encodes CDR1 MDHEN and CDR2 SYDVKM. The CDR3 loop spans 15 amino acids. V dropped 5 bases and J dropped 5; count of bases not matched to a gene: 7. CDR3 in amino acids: CASSPGQGADQPQHF. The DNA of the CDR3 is TGTGCCAGCAGTCCGGGACAGGGTGCTGATCAGCCCCAGCATTTT. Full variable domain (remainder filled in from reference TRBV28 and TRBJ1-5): DVKVTQSSRYLVKRTGEKVFLECVQDMDHENMFWYRQDPGLGLRLIYFSYDVKMKEKGDIPEGYSVSREKKERFSLILESASTNQTSMYLCASSPGQGADQPQHFGDGTRLSIL.

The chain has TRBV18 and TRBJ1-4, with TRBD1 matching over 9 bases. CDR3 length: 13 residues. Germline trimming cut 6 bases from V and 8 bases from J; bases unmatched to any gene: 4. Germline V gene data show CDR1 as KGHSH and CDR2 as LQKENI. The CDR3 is CASSTGGDEKLFF. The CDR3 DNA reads TGTGCCAGCTCGACAGGGGGGGACGAAAAACTGTTTTTT.

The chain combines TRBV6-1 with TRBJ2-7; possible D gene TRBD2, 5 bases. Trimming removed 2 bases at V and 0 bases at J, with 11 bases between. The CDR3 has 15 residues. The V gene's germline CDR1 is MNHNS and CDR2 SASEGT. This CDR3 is CASSEKADDSYEQYV. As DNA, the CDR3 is TGTGCCAGCAGTGAAAAAGCGGACGACTCCTACGAGCAGTACGTC.

CDR3 protein: CSAGEGEAFF. The CDR3, as DNA: TGCAGCGCCGGGGAGGGAGAAGCTTTCTTT. The chain couples TRBV29-1 to TRBJ1-1; no definite D call. Germline V lookup: CDR1 SQVTM, CDR2 ANQGSEA. V lost 7 bases and J 8 bases, leaving 11 bases between the germline ends. The CDR3 runs 10 residues.

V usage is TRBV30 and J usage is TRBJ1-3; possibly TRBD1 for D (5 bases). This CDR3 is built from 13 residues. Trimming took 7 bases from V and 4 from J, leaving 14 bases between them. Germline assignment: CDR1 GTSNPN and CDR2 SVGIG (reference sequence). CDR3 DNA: TGTGCCTTCCAGACAGTGGCGGGAAACACCATATATTTT. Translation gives CAFQTVAGNTIYF.

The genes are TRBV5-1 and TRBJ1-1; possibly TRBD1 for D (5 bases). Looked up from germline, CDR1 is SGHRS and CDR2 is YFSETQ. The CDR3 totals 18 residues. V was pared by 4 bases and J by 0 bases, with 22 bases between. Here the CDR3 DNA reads TGCGCCAGCAGCAGAGAAGGGGCAACCTACCTGATGAACACTGAAGCTTTCTTT. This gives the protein CASSREGATYLMNTEAFF.

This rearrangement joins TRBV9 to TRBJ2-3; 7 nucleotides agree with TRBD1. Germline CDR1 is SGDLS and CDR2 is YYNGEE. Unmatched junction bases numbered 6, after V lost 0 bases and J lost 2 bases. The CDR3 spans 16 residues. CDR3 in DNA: TGTGCCAGCAGCGTAGATGGGACAGTCCCCACAGATACGCAGTATTTT. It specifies CASSVDGTVPTDTQYF.